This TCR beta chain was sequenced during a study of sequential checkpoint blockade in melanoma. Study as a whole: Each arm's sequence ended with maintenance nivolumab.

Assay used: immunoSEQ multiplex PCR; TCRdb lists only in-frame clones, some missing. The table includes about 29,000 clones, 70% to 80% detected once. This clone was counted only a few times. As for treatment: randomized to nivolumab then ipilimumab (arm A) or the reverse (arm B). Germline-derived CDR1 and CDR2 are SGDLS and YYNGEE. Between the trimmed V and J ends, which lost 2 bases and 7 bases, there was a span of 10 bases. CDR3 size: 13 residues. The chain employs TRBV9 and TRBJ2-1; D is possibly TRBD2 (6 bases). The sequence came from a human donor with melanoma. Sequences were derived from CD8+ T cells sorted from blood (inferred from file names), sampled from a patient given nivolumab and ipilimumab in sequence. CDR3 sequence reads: CASSVGGTNEQFF. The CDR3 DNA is TGTGCCAGCAGCGTGGGAGGAACGAATGAGCAGTTCTTC.